What follows describes a single T cell receptor beta chain. The antigen this receptor binds is unknown. The sample holds no much larger clone one base away, and base qualities are not on file. The sample comes from a study of blood T cell repertoires in COVID-19 (dated by TCRdb to the early 2020s). Describing the broader study: The collaborator samples originated in the United States, Italy and Spain and spanned the acute and convalescent phases of COVID-19. Where available, HLA class I and class II types were taken from metadata supplied by the sample provider and were not determined by assay-based typing. The repertoires were made available in a free public database intended to serve as a resource for research on the immune response to SARS-CoV-2. Nearly every sample came with metadata listing a de-identified subject ID, COVID-19 status, age in years and sex. The samples were drawn from two sources: the first 160 participants of the ongoing ImmuneRACE study, and over 1,000 subjects contributed by 6 global collaborators. Subjects who had been exposed to COVID-19, were actively infected with it, or had recovered from it provided the deeply sampled blood TCRbeta repertoires that made up the dataset. The material from the prospective study consisted of cDNA or gDNA derived from T cells, B-cell-depleted T cells, or PBMCs.

TCRbeta CDR3 regions were amplified from genomic DNA using the immunoSEQ Assay, a bias-controlled multiplex PCR. On the study's bioinformatics: Within the assay, amplification of reference gene primers was used to estimate how many nucleated cells each sample contained. Sequence reads were collapsed and filtered to measure the absolute abundance of every unique TCRbeta CDR3 rearrangement. Productive Simpson clonality was computed per sample as the square root of Simpson's diversity index over productive rearrangements. TCRdb stores this immuneACCESS table with in-frame sequences only. Part of the clones is absent; in the studies checked, under half of the shortfall reflects unresolved V genes, and no reason is known for the rest. The V and J calls and clone size come from that table; D and trimming were worked out from the DNA. The sample contains 30,000 or so clones, 83% of them found a single time. Clones ranked in the top ten supply approximately 4% of the sample.

Overall study outcomes, separate from this receptor: How much clinical and demographic metadata was included differed by source and by participant, and the metadata was provided uncurated.

Collaborating institutions collected whole blood in K2EDTA tubes following their own protocols. For TCRbeta analysis, collaborator samples were shipped as frozen whole blood, as isolated PBMCs, or as DNA extracted from either sample type. CDR1 and CDR2 were assigned from the germline V gene as MNHEY and SVGAGI. The CDR3 covers 13 residues, taking in both the cysteine and the phenylalanine. The retained sequence is limited to the CDR3, 39 bases, with the frame set at the first base. V was cut back by 6 bases and J by 2 bases, leaving a gap of 8 bases between them. This chain is built from TRBV6-5 and TRBJ1-5; the D segment cannot be called with confidence. The clonotype was recovered from a man aged 45-65 years with acute or convalescent COVID-19. Sample: peripheral blood. For the CDR3, the sequence is CASRSPGNQPQHF. The bases read TGTGCCAGCAGATCTCCGGGCAATCAGCCCCAGCATTTT.